What follows are 29 T cell receptor beta chains derived from one specimen sequenced in a study of blood T cell repertoires in COVID-19. Assay: immunoSEQ multiplex PCR; the TCRdb copy retains only in-frame clones and omits some. The sample has 330,000 or so clones; around 90% are singletons. Sequenced input: peripheral blood. The receptors were sampled from a man aged 25-40 years with COVID-19, enrolled during active disease.

The V and J genes are TRBV11-2 and TRBJ2-5; 12 bases fit TRBD2. Trimming cost V 0 bases and J 5 bases; bases outside gene matches: 4. CDR1 is SGHAT and CDR2 is FQNNGV in the germline V gene. The CDR3 spans 16 residues. The DNA for the CDR3 is TGTGCCAGCAGCTTAGATGCTAGCGGGAGGGGGGAGACCCAGTACTTC. It encodes CASSLDASGRGETQYF.

The chain joins TRBV9 to TRBJ2-3, with no clear D. V shed 4 bases and J shed 6 bases, with 21 bases lying between them. This CDR3 is 16 amino acids long. Per the germline V gene, CDR1 is SGDLS and CDR2 is YYNGEE. In DNA form, the CDR3 reads TGTGCCAGCAGCCCTCACAGTGAGTTTCCTCGGGATACGCAGTATTTT. Translating gives CASSPHSEFPRDTQYF.

V usage is TRBV6-2 or TRBV6-3 and J usage is TRBJ2-1; 11 positions agree with TRBD1. The junction had 7 bases not matched to a gene; V was cut back by 5 bases and J by 7 bases. The CDR3 runs to 15 residues. Germline V gene lookup returns CDR1 MNHEY and CDR2 SVGEGT. CDR3 region: CASSPPGTGGNEQFF. In DNA, the CDR3 is TGTGCCAGCAGTCCGCCCGGGACAGGGGGAAATGAGCAGTTCTTC.

The CDR3 reads CASSLETLRQPSNYGYTF. The CDR3 DNA reads as TGTGCCAGCAGCTTGGAGACTTTACGGCAGCCTTCTAACTATGGCTACACCTTC. The rearrangement joins TRBV5-6 to TRBJ1-2; no clear D. Trimming left V 0 bases short and J 0 bases short, with 18 bases between. Germline loops: CDR1 SGHDT, CDR2 YYEEEE. The CDR3 totals 18 residues.

V and J are TRBV5-6 and TRBJ1-6; 9 bases fit TRBD1. CDR1 and CDR2 (germline): SGHDT, YYEEEE. This CDR3 has 15 amino acids. After removal of 7 bases from V and 8 bases from J, the junction contained 10 bases not matched to a gene. Here the CDR3 reads CASYTGGLGDSPLHF. The CDR3 DNA is TGTGCCAGCTATACAGGGGGCTTAGGGGATTCACCCCTCCACTTT.

This chain uses TRBV5-6 with TRBJ2-7; a weak D match, TRBD1 (5 bases). Trimming stripped 0 bases from V and 4 bases from J, with 17 bases between. The CDR3 runs to 16 residues. Germline loops: CDR1 SGHDT, CDR2 YYEEEE. CDR3 residues: CASSLVGASQEYEQYF. The CDR3 DNA sequence: TGTGCCAGCAGCTTGGTTGGGGCTAGTCAGGAATACGAGCAGTACTTC.

The rearrangement links TRBV9 to TRBJ2-2; D is unclear. Germline V gene lookup returns CDR1 SGDLS and CDR2 YYNGEE. The CDR3 totals 16 residues. V dropped 4 bases and J dropped 0 bases, with 13 bases sitting between them. The CDR3 coding sequence is TGTGCCAGCAGCCCCTTCCCCCTAGCGAACACCGGGGAGCTGTTTTTT. Protein: CASSPFPLANTGELFF.

The V and J genes are TRBV5-6 and TRBJ2-1; 7 positions match TRBD1. Germline V gene sequence: CDR1 SGHDT, CDR2 YYEEEE. J lost 8 bases, V lost 4 bases, and 15 bases had no gene match. The CDR3 spans 16 residues. The CDR3 DNA is TGTGCCAGCAGCAACCCCCGGGACAGTCCCCTCCATGAGCAGTTCTTC. It is translated as CASSNPRDSPLHEQFF.

This chain joins TRBV3-1 (or the pseudogene TRBV3-2) and TRBJ1-1, with 7 nucleotides matching TRBD1. The CDR3 is 16 amino acids. The germline V gene has CDR1 LGHDT and CDR2 YNNKEL (reference sequence). V lost 4 bases and J lost 0; bases outside the gene matches: 8. CDR3 in DNA: TGTGCCAGCAGCCCTTCAGGGGGGTACATGAACACTGAAGCTTTCTTT. Amino acids: CASSPSGGYMNTEAFF.

This clone has only a few counts. This chain links TRBV6-5 with TRBJ2-1; the match to TRBD1 covers 7 bases. Germline V gene data show CDR1 as MNHEY and CDR2 as SVGAGI. The CDR3 sequence is 14 residues long. V shed 6 bases and J 6 bases; nucleotides not matched to a gene: 8. The CDR3: CASRTDRDRNEQFF. DNA of the CDR3: TGTGCCAGCAGGACCGACAGGGATCGCAATGAGCAGTTCTTC.

The chain uses TRBV19 and TRBJ2-7; 8 bases line up with TRBD2. This CDR3 is built from 15 residues. CDR1 and CDR2 (germline): LNHDA, SQIVND (reference sequence). V gave up 6 bases and J gave up 0 bases; unmatched junction bases: 7. The CDR3 DNA is TGTGCCAGTAGACCGTTTAGCGGGGTCTCCTACGAGCAGTACTTC. It encodes CASRPFSGVSYEQYF.

The CDR3 sequence: CASSLEQGSGANVLTF. The CDR3 DNA is TGTGCCAGCAGCTTGGAACAGGGCTCTGGGGCCAACGTCCTGACTTTC. This rearrangement joins TRBV7-3 to TRBJ2-6; tentatively, D is TRBD1 (6 bases). The CDR3 is 16 amino acids. Trimming took 3 bases from V and 0 from J, leaving 9 bases between them. Germline V CDR1 and CDR2: SGHTA, FQGTGA.

This clone was counted at least ten times. In nucleotides, the CDR3 is TGTGCCAGCAGCTCAGGCAACACCATATATTTT. It yields the protein CASSSGNTIYF. This chain connects TRBV7-9 to TRBJ1-3; D is uncertain. The CDR3 spans 11 residues. The V and J ends lost 4 bases and 7 bases respectively, with 5 bases between them. Germline CDR1 and CDR2: SEHNR and FQNEAQ (reference sequence). Full variable domain (missing parts from reference TRBV7-9 and TRBJ1-3): DTGVSQNPRHKITKRGQNVTFRCDPISEHNRLYWYRQTLGQGPEFLTYFQNEAQLEKSRLLSDRFSAERPKGSFSTLEIQRTEQGDSAMYLCASSSGNTIYFGEGSWLTVV.

The rearrangement links TRBV5-8 to TRBJ2-7; 13 bases are a match to TRBD2. The J segment lost 2 bases and the V segment lost 0 bases, leaving 5 bases of the junction unmatched. The CDR3 contains 17 residues. Germline-derived CDR1 and CDR2 are SGHTS and YDEGEE. Here the CDR3 reads CASSLGWGTSGAYEQYF. The CDR3, as DNA: TGTGCCAGCAGCTTGGGATGGGGGACTAGCGGGGCCTACGAGCAGTACTTC.

The V and J genes are TRBV6-5 and TRBJ2-7; D remains ambiguous. The CDR3 is made up of 16 amino acids. CDR1 is MNHEY, CDR2 SVGAGI, per germline. Trimming took 1 base from V and 2 from J, leaving 15 bases between them. The CDR3: CASSYFPSAGTYEQYF. DNA of the CDR3: TGTGCCAGCAGTTACTTTCCCTCGGCAGGCACCTACGAGCAGTACTTC.

This clone was seen more than once but under ten times. Here the CDR3 DNA reads TGTGCCATCAGCCCACGGACAGGGGGCGCCTACGAGCAGTACTTC. This encodes CAISPRTGGAYEQYF. The chain employs TRBV10-3 and TRBJ2-7, with TRBD1 matching over 11 bases. The CDR3 spans 15 residues. J lost 2 bases, V lost 6 bases, and 6 bases had no gene match. Germline CDR1 ENHRY, CDR2 SYGVKD.

The rearrangement joins TRBV5-6 to TRBJ1-3, with 7 bases aligning to TRBD1. CDR1 SGHDT and CDR2 YYEEEE come from the germline V gene. The CDR3 runs to 16 residues. V trimming: 2 bases; J trimming: 4 bases; junction bases outside the gene matches: 9. The CDR3: CASSLEGAFFGNTIYF. In DNA, the CDR3 is TGTGCCAGCAGCTTAGAGGGGGCCTTTTTCGGAAACACCATATATTTT.

Here the CDR3 reads CASSSLLGDYGYTF. CDR3 sequence (DNA): TGTGCCAGTAGTAGTCTCCTAGGGGACTATGGCTACACCTTC. The chain combines TRBV19 with TRBJ1-2, with TRBD1 as a possible D gene (5 bases). Germline V gives CDR1 LNHDA, CDR2 SQIVND (reference sequence). The CDR3 sequence is 14 residues long. V gave up 4 bases and J gave up 3 bases, with 12 bases separating them.

This clone was detected once. The chain has TRBV6-1 and TRBJ2-3; tentative D call: TRBD1 (5 bases). Germline V gene lookup returns CDR1 MNHNS and CDR2 SASEGT. V shed 3 bases and J shed 2 bases, with 9 bases lying between them. The CDR3 is 14 residues long. CDR3 region: CASSDGQPTDTQYF. DNA of the CDR3: TGTGCCAGCAGTGACGGACAACCCACAGATACGCAGTATTTT.

The V gene is TRBV18, the J gene TRBJ2-1, with D unclear. Per germline, CDR1 KGHSH and CDR2 LQKENI. This CDR3 is 14 amino acids long. Trimming removed 1 base at V and 9 bases at J, with 13 bases between. CDR3 sequence reads: CASSPRIKPGEQFF. DNA of the CDR3: TGTGCCAGCTCACCACGGATCAAGCCGGGTGAGCAGTTCTTC.

J is TRBJ2-1 and V is TRBV11-2, with 10 bases lining up with TRBD1. The CDR3 extends over 15 amino acids. Germline loops: CDR1 SGHAT, CDR2 FQNNGV. Trimming removed 6 bases from V and 6 bases from J; junction bases left unmatched: 8. The CDR3 sequence: CASSRDRGRFNEQFF. The CDR3 coding sequence is TGTGCCAGCAGTAGGGACAGGGGACGATTCAATGAGCAGTTCTTC. The whole variable domain, remainder taken from reference TRBV11-2 and TRBJ2-1, is EAGVAQSPRYKIIEKRQSVAFWCNPISGHATLYWYQQILGQGPKLLIQFQNNGVVDDSQLPKDRFSAERLKGVDSTLKIQPAKLEDSAVYLCASSRDRGRFNEQFFGPGTRLTVL.

The chain links TRBV11-2 to TRBJ2-5; the match to TRBD2 covers 7 bases. Germline V gene lookup returns CDR1 SGHAT and CDR2 FQNNGV. V was pared by 10 bases and J by 2 bases, with 13 bases of the junction left unmatched. This CDR3 is 15 amino acids long. The CDR3 reads CAIRLKTGGQETQYF. CDR3 nucleotide sequence: TGTGCCATCCGGCTCAAAACGGGGGGTCAAGAGACCCAGTACTTC.

As for this clone: A much more abundant neighbour one base away suggests this may be a read error. V gene TRBV12-3 or TRBV12-4 combines with J gene TRBJ1-1; TRBD1 might be the D (5 bases). This CDR3 is 13 amino acids long. V lost 5 bases and J lost 1, with 8 bases in between. CDR3 nucleotide sequence: TGTGCCAGCAGTGCGACAGAGAACACTGAAGCTTTCTTT. Translation gives CASSATENTEAFF.

The chain recombines TRBV13 with TRBJ2-1; maybe TRBD1 (5 bases). Germline-derived CDR1 and CDR2 are PRHDT and FYEKMQ (reference sequence). The CDR3 length is 14 residues. The V end lost 2 bases, the J end lost 6 bases, and 11 bases lay between the germline ends. The CDR3 bases are TGTGCCAGCAGCTTAATAACAGGCCCCAATGAGCAGTTCTTC. This sequence encodes CASSLITGPNEQFF.

Here the CDR3 reads CASSLANRGWSDEQYF. CDR3 bases: TGTGCCAGCAGCTTAGCGAACAGGGGTTGGAGCGACGAGCAGTACTTC. This chain uses TRBV7-8 with TRBJ2-7; 7 nucleotides line up with TRBD1. The V segment lost 0 bases and the J segment 5 bases; nucleotides outside the gene matches: 10. In germline, CDR1 is SGHVS, CDR2 FQNEAQ. The CDR3 is 16 residues long.

The chain uses TRBV11-2 and TRBJ1-2, with no clear D. Germline lookup yields CDR1 SGHAT and CDR2 FQNNGV. This CDR3 has 15 amino acids. V was cut by 0 bases and J by 8 bases, with 16 bases left in between. Here the CDR3 reads CASSLDRPGIRGYTF. CDR3 coding DNA: TGTGCCAGCAGCTTAGATAGGCCGGGGATTCGGGGCTACACCTTC.

J is TRBJ2-7 and V is TRBV5-1; possible D gene TRBD1, 6 bases. Deletions cut 3 bases from V and 5 bases from J, with 21 bases between. The CDR3 contains 16 residues. The V gene's germline CDR1 is SGHRS and CDR2 YFSETQ. CDR3 region: CASSSLSGTSKNEQYF. The CDR3, as DNA: TGCGCCAGCAGCTCTTTATCCGGGACAAGTAAAAACGAGCAGTACTTC.

The chain recombines TRBV7-9 with TRBJ2-7; D gene unclear. Trimming took 5 bases from V and 4 from J, leaving 9 bases between them. In germline, CDR1 is SEHNR, CDR2 FQNEAQ (reference sequence). This CDR3 has 12 residues. CDR3 amino acids: CASSPSIYEQYF. CDR3 nucleotide sequence: TGTGCCAGCAGCCCCTCTATTTACGAGCAGTACTTC.

This clone was detected a few times. The rearrangement links TRBV7-2 to TRBJ2-5; D might be TRBD1 (5 bases). Germline V gives CDR1 SGHTA, CDR2 FQGNSA. V lost 3 bases, J lost 1 base, and 12 bases lay in between. This CDR3 comprises 15 residues. CDR3 in amino acids: CASSFDSALQETQYF. The CDR3 nucleotides are TGTGCCAGCAGCTTTGACAGCGCCCTCCAAGAGACCCAGTACTTC. The full variable domain, in which reference TRBV7-2 and TRBJ2-5 provide the parts outside the CDR3, is GAGVSQSPSNKVTEKGKDVELRCDPISGHTALYWYRQSLGQGLEFLIYFQGNSAPDKSGLPSDRFSAERTGGSVSTLTIQRTQQEDSAVYLCASSFDSALQETQYFGPGTRLLVL.